The source of this T cell receptor beta chain is a study of shared clonotypes between healthy human individuals (TCRdb year 2020). The study in broad terms: The cohort comprised a couple of women and a few men aged 18 to 49 years. To increase sequencing depth and limit assay-specific biases, TCR repertoire library preparation and sequencing were carried out by different laboratories using diverse techniques. Per donor, leukapheresis produced somewhere between about 0.94 and 9 billion PBMCs. Blood TCR repertoires of a handful of healthy adults were deeply sequenced to estimate repertoire size and the extent of clonotype sharing between individuals. For each donor, CD4 naive and CD4 memory were each run on three plates, CD8 naive on two plates, and CD8 memory on one plate.

The donors were healthy, HIV-negative adults who had no recently reported acute infections or vaccinations. Only Caucasian adults living in Nashville, Tennessee, USA were represented among the donors. CD4+ T cells were enriched by magnetic negative selection; naive cells were then positively selected on CD45RA, and the negative fraction formed the memory subset. After blood collection by leukapheresis, PBMCs were isolated using Ficoll-Histopaque density gradient centrifugation and then cryopreserved in the vapor phase of liquid nitrogen. Analytical flow cytometry was used to check the purity and quantity of every magnetically sorted T cell population. Genomic DNA was isolated from each sorted fraction and quantified by UV absorbance on a Nanodrop 2000c. With regard to this clone: Its antigen is not yet known. Base quality data are lacking; no much larger clone is found one base away. Other nucleotide sequences from this sample produce the same CDR3.

Using the deep immunoSEQ assay, multiplex PCR amplified TCR CDR3 regions from genomic DNA. Extracted genomic DNA from each cell subset was distributed evenly across all wells of several immunoSEQ 96-well plates, and each plate was treated as a replicate. For sorted subsets, roughly 0.2 ug genomic DNA, equal to about 30,000 T cell genomes, was loaded into each replicate PCR. Purified libraries were quantified with a Qubit 3.0 fluorometer, sized on a Bioanalyzer 2100, and re-quantified with the KAPA Library Quantification kit. Every immunoSEQ 96-well plate was sequenced on a separate single-read 150-cycle Illumina NextSeq 550 flow cell. Regarding the original processing steps: Because the immunoSEQ output included only junctional sequences and no quality scores, the filtering could not be the same as the filtering used for full-length reads. To assign V/J genes and CDR3, sequences were annotated against IMGT germline references using PyIR, a Python wrapper for IgBLAST v1.9. Reads were removed for weak V/J assignments (E-value above 1e-6), missing CDR3, stop codons, out-of-frame junctions, or ambiguous translated residues. A V3J clonotype was defined by an identical inferred V gene, J gene, and CDR3 amino acid sequence. Percentage overlap between repertoires was computed as shared unique clonotypes divided by the size of the smaller repertoire. Repertoire richness was assessed with RTK rarefaction, the Chao1 estimator, and Recon v2.1 estimates of unobserved clonotypes. For all TCRbeta clonotypes obtained by the gDNA method from a handful of donors, generation probabilities were computed with OLGA. The table comes from immuneACCESS by way of TCRdb, which keeps in-frame sequences with V and J called. Part of the clones is missing from these tables; in studies checked, under half for an unresolved V gene and the rest for unknown reasons. V, J and clone size are taken as reported in that table, and D and trimming were inferred from the DNA itself. The sample table contains over a million clones; only one count was recorded for 95% to 99% of them. 0.4% to 0.55% of the sample rests with the top ten.

On the study overall, not on this receptor specifically: Sampling was limited to blood, and TCR repertoires in tissue likely differ from TCR repertoires in blood. Estimated clonotype richness was generally larger for naive than for memory subsets. Across a few donors, approximately 5% of naive CD4, around 3.5% of naive CD8, under 2.5% of memory CD4, and about 0.44% of memory CD8 clonotypes were shared. The genetic and exposure-history diversity represented was limited by the small number of donors. Higher generation probabilities were observed for clonotypes shared by all four sorted-subset donors than for non-shared clonotypes. Even with the large sequencing depth, rarefaction of the sorted-subset datasets indicated that sequencing was incomplete. Pairwise subsampling led to the expectation that sequencing depth would affect the degree of clonotype sharing among donors.

According to the germline V gene, CDR1 reads SGHRS and CDR2 reads YFSETQ. V is shortened by 0 bases, J by 5 bases, and the region joining them spans 8 bases. From the cysteine through the phenylalanine, the CDR3 covers 13 amino acids. The read is trimmed to its CDR3 DNA, 39 bases read in frame from base 1. Sequences were obtained from naive CD4+ T cells sorted from blood. Explained via the paper, the cell subset or site label denotes: CD45RA+ positively selected. The rearranged segments are TRBV5-1 and TRBJ2-5; 5 matching bases give a weak D call of TRBD2. This receptor was taken from a man between 25 and 39 years old in good health. The encoded CDR3 is CASSLGSGETQYF. The base sequence is TGCGCCAGCAGCTTGGGTTCGGGGGAGACCCAGTACTTC.